These 6 T cell receptor beta chains came from one sample sequenced in a study of post-analysis software for immune sequencing data. Whole-study findings and limits: The study found TRBV5-6, TRBV5-1 and TRBV20-1 among roughly 5 TRBV segments more frequent in patients than controls.

Their antigens remain unidentified. Prepared TCR beta cDNA libraries contained unique molecular identifiers. Each CDR3 protein gets one entry after TCRdb re-called the PCR reads with MiXCR. Of about 260,000 distinct CDR3 sequences listed, about 40% are singletons. Sequencing was carried out using blood. These receptors were taken from a girl aged 5 to 17 with multiple sclerosis.

A remark on this clonotype: This may arise from a read error, as a much more abundant clone is one base away. DNA of the CDR3: TGTGCCAGCCCACCTAATCAGGGGTCTGAAGCTTTCTTT. Amino acid sequence: CASPPNQGSEAFF. The gene calls are TRBV18 and TRBJ1-1, with TRBD1 as a possible D gene (6 bases). Germline CDR1 KGHSH, CDR2 LQKENI. CDR3 size: 13 residues.

A remark on this clonotype: This may stem from a read error, because a much larger clone lies one nucleotide away. This sequence joins TRBV7-2 and TRBJ2-2; TRBD1 agrees at 8 bases. Germline CDR1 reads SGHTA; CDR2 reads FQGNSA. This CDR3 has 16 residues. The DNA of the CDR3 is TGTGCCGGCAGCCCCCGGACAGGGTTGAACACCGGGGAGCTGTTTTTT. This sequence encodes CAGSPRTGLNTGELFF. The whole variable domain, filled in from reference TRBV7-2 and TRBJ2-2, reads GAGVSQSPSNKVTEKGKDVELRCDPISGHTALYWYRQSLGQGLEFLIYFQGNSAPDKSGLPSDRFSAERTGGSVSTLTIQRTQQEDSAVYLCAGSPRTGLNTGELFFGEGSRLTVL.

This clonotype showed up many times. CDR3 in DNA: TGCGCCAGCAGCTTGGAAGCGGGAGGGCCTGGGAATGAGCAGTTCTTC. It yields the protein CASSLEAGGPGNEQFF. V and J are TRBV5-1 and TRBJ2-1; 10 bases are a match to TRBD2. Germline V CDR1 and CDR2: SGHRS, YFSETQ. Trimming at V came to 0 bases and at J to 7 bases, leaving 7 bases not matched to a gene. The CDR3 runs to 16 residues.

Notes on this clonotype: A read error may explain this, as a much larger clone is one base away. V and J are TRBV12-3 or TRBV12-4 and TRBJ2-1, with 13 bases matching TRBD2. J gave up 5 bases and V 6 bases, and 4 bases lay outside the gene matches. The CDR3 is 15 residues long. The DNA of the CDR3 is TGTGCCAGCAGCCAACTAGCGGGGGGGAACAATGAGCAGTTCTTC. Its translation is CASSQLAGGNNEQFF.

The chain uses TRBV27 and TRBJ1-4, with D perhaps TRBD1 (6 bases). The CDR3 covers 14 residues. Trimming pared 7 bases from V and 3 bases from J, leaving 12 bases between. From germline, CDR1 is MNHEY and CDR2 SMNVEV (reference sequence). CDR3: CASTSQGPNEKLFF. The CDR3 region has the DNA TGTGCCAGCACCTCACAGGGCCCTAATGAAAAACTGTTTTTT.

In this sample, this clonotype turned up many times. The J gene is TRBJ1-4, the V gene TRBV15; D possibly corresponds to TRBD1 (6 bases). Germline V gene sequence: CDR1 LNHNV, CDR2 YYDKDF (reference sequence). The CDR3 length is 14 residues. Trimming stripped 2 bases from V and 3 bases from J, with 7 bases between. The CDR3 DNA reads TGTGCCACCAGCAGACAGGGGCCTAATGAAAAACTGTTTTTT. Translation gives CATSRQGPNEKLFF.